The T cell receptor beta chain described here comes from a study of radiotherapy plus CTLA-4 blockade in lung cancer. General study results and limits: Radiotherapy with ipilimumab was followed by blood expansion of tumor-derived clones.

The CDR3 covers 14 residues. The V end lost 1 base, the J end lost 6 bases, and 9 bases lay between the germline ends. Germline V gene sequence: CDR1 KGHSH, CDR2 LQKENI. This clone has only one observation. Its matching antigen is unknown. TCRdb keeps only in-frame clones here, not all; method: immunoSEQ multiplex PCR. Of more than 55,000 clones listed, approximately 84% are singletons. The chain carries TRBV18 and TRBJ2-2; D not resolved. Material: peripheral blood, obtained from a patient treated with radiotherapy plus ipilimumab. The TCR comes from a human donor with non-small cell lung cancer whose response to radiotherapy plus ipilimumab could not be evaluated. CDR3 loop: CASSPRFSPGELFF. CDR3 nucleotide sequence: TGTGCCAGCTCACCACGATTCAGTCCCGGGGAGCTGTTTTTT.